One and the same sample provided the 27 T cell receptor beta chains below, sequenced in a study of Ad26.COV2.S vaccination and SARS-CoV-2 variants. Documented treatment: over 15 received Ad26.COV2.S at low or high dose, single or two shots; roughly five received placebo; per-sample allocation not given. Day 63 after the first vaccine or placebo injection was the time point for sampling. The data were produced by immunoSEQ multiplex PCR, yet TCRdb's version contains in-frame clones alone and is incomplete. The sample yields over 250,000 clones, about 87% seen once. The sequencing here drew on peripheral blood, taken in a trial of Ad26.COV2.S vaccine versus placebo. The receptor set was obtained from a person between 18 and 60 years old who received the Ad26.COV2.S COVID-19 vaccine or a placebo.

J is TRBJ1-1 and V is TRBV29-1; D ambiguous. V was clipped by 4 bases and J by 0 bases, with 9 bases between them. Germline V gives CDR1 SQVTM, CDR2 ANQGSEA. This CDR3 has 13 residues. CDR3 in amino acids: CSVGTPMNTEAFF. The CDR3 nucleotides read TGCAGCGTTGGAACACCTATGAACACTGAAGCTTTCTTT.

This clone was seen once. The gene calls are TRBV5-1 and TRBJ2-1; no clear D gene. V lost 0 bases to trimming and J lost 4 bases, with 14 bases between them. Per germline, CDR1 SGHRS and CDR2 YFSETQ. The CDR3 runs to 16 residues. The CDR3 is CASSLAQSVRYNEQFF. CDR3 coding DNA: TGCGCCAGCAGCTTGGCCCAGTCGGTACGTTACAATGAGCAGTTCTTC.

CDR3 residues: CASSVTSRETQYF. CDR3 nucleotide sequence: TGTGCCAGTAGTGTCACAAGTAGGGAGACCCAGTACTTC. J is TRBJ2-5 and V is TRBV19; no definite D call. V was cut by 5 bases and J by 5 bases, with 12 bases left in between. This CDR3 spans 13 amino acids. Germline V gene sequence: CDR1 LNHDA, CDR2 SQIVND (reference sequence).

V is TRBV5-6 and J is TRBJ1-1, with unresolved D. The CDR3 runs to 13 residues. The germline V gene encodes CDR1 SGHDT and CDR2 YYEEEE. V lost 0 bases, J lost 1 base, and 4 bases lay in between. This chain's CDR3 is CASSLAQNTEAFF. CDR3 coding DNA: TGTGCCAGCAGCTTGGCACAGAACACTGAAGCTTTCTTT. The entire variable domain, with the rest obtained from reference TRBV5-6 and TRBJ1-1, is as follows: DAGVTQSPTHLIKTRGQQVTLRCSPKSGHDTVSWYQQALGQGPQFIFQYYEEEERQRGNFPDRFSGHQFPNYSSELNVNALLLGDSALYLCASSLAQNTEAFFGQGTRLTVV.

The V call is TRBV3-1 (or the pseudogene TRBV3-2), the J call TRBJ2-1, with D possibly being TRBD1 (6 bases). Trimming took off 1 base at V and 7 bases at J, with 8 bases between the two ends. The germline V gene has CDR1 LGHDT and CDR2 YNNKEL (reference sequence). The CDR3 contains 13 residues. Written as DNA, the CDR3 is TGTGCCAGCAGCCAAGTTAGGGGGAATGAGCAGTTCTTC. Its protein product is CASSQVRGNEQFF.

V and J are TRBV2 and TRBJ1-5; possible D gene TRBD1, 5 bases. The CDR3 spans 14 residues. The V end lost 3 bases, the J end lost 2 bases, and 8 bases lay between the germline ends. Germline loops: CDR1 SNHLY, CDR2 FYNNEI. DNA for the CDR3: TGTGCCAGCAGTGACAGGGATGGCAATCAGCCCCAGCATTTT. The encoded protein is CASSDRDGNQPQHF.

The V and J genes are TRBV28 and TRBJ1-5; TRBD1 is a possible D gene (5 bases). V dropped 8 bases and J dropped 15 bases, with 26 bases sitting between them. Germline V lookup: CDR1 MDHEN, CDR2 SYDVKM. The CDR3 contains 14 residues. The CDR3 DNA is TGTGCCAGCGGGGGGGTGTTGGGATCACAGGAAGGGCATTTT. Its translation is CASGGVLGSQEGHF.

The V and J genes are TRBV7-9 and TRBJ1-4; D call uncertain. CDR1 and CDR2 (germline): SEHNR, FQNEAQ (reference sequence). The CDR3 spans 12 residues. Deletions cut 1 base from V and 8 bases from J, with 5 bases between. CDR3 in amino acids: CASSLVYEKLFF. The DNA of the CDR3 is TGTGCCAGCAGCTTAGTGTACGAAAAACTGTTTTTT. The full variable domain, completed using reference TRBV7-9 and TRBJ1-4, is DTGVSQNPRHKITKRGQNVTFRCDPISEHNRLYWYRQTLGQGPEFLTYFQNEAQLEKSRLLSDRFSAERPKGSFSTLEIQRTEQGDSAMYLCASSLVYEKLFFGSGTQLSVL.

This chain connects TRBV15 to TRBJ2-1, with a weak D call TRBD1 (6 bases). Germline V gives CDR1 LNHNV, CDR2 YYDKDF (reference sequence). Trimming stripped 1 base from V and 8 bases from J, with 15 bases between. CDR3 length: 15 amino acids. CDR3 region: CATSRGGGSIDEQFF. The DNA for the CDR3 is TGTGCCACCAGCAGAGGAGGGGGAAGCATCGATGAGCAGTTCTTC.

V is TRBV29-1 and J is TRBJ2-7; D tentatively fits TRBD1 or TRBD2 (6 bases each). The CDR3 consists of 17 residues. V dropped 0 bases and J dropped 0 bases, with 18 bases sitting between them. Germline CDR1 reads SQVTM; CDR2 reads ANQGSEA. Here the CDR3 DNA reads TGCAGCGTTGAAGATTGGAATCAGGGGAGGTCCTCCTACGAGCAGTACTTC. This sequence encodes CSVEDWNQGRSSYEQYF.

V is TRBV3-1 (or the pseudogene TRBV3-2) and J is TRBJ2-5, with D uncertain. Germline CDR1 and CDR2: LGHDT and YNNKEL (reference sequence). The CDR3 runs 14 residues. The V and J ends lost 4 bases and 4 bases respectively, with 13 bases between them. CDR3: CASSPPGAGETQYF. CDR3 bases: TGTGCCAGCAGCCCTCCCGGAGCAGGAGAGACCCAGTACTTC.

Written as DNA, the CDR3 is TGTGCCAGCAGAGGGACAGGGGTGTCAGCTGGAAACACCATATATTTT. Protein: CASRGTGVSAGNTIYF. The J gene is TRBJ1-3, the V gene TRBV6-4, with 10 bases matching TRBD1. Germline V CDR1 and CDR2: MRHNA, SNTAGT. Losses at the gene ends were 6 bases for V and 2 bases for J; bases not matched to a gene: 7. The CDR3 is 16 residues long.

As for this clone: The sample contains more than one DNA sequence encoding this CDR3. V is TRBV18 and J is TRBJ1-1; D gene unclear. The V gene lost 2 bases and the J gene lost 0 bases, with 4 bases spanning the gap. The germline V gene has CDR1 KGHSH and CDR2 LQKENI. The CDR3 contains 13 residues. Written as DNA, the CDR3 is TGTGCCAGCTCACCAGGCATGAACACTGAAGCTTTCTTT. This gives the protein CASSPGMNTEAFF.

Here the CDR3 reads CASSPSDEAFF. As DNA, the CDR3 is TGTGCCAGCTCACCGAGCGATGAAGCTTTCTTT. V gene TRBV18 combines with J gene TRBJ1-1; D is unresolved. The CDR3 is 11 residues long. Per germline, CDR1 KGHSH and CDR2 LQKENI. Trimming pared 3 bases from V and 7 bases from J, leaving 6 bases between.

Only one count was recorded for this clone. This chain uses TRBV19 with TRBJ2-1, with 7 bases that match TRBD2. This CDR3 is 15 amino acids long. V lost 4 bases, J lost 2 bases, and 5 bases stayed unmatched. Germline V lookup: CDR1 LNHDA, CDR2 SQIVND (reference sequence). The CDR3: CASSTDGLAYNEQFF. The CDR3 DNA sequence: TGTGCCAGTAGTACCGATGGACTAGCCTACAATGAGCAGTTCTTC.

This clone was counted a few times. The rearrangement uses TRBV10-3 and TRBJ2-7; unclear D gene. Germline V gene lookup returns CDR1 ENHRY and CDR2 SYGVKD. The ends were cut back, 0 bases at V and 3 bases at J, with 9 bases in the middle. The length of the CDR3 is 14 residues. This CDR3 is CAISESRRSYEQYF. In DNA, the CDR3 is TGTGCCATCAGTGAGTCGCGAAGAAGCTACGAGCAGTACTTC.

The CDR3 DNA reads as TGTGCCTGGAGACTGACTAGCGGCACAGATACGCAGTATTTT. Protein sequence: CAWRLTSGTDTQYF. V is TRBV30 and J is TRBJ2-3, with 8 bases identical to TRBD2. Germline V gene data show CDR1 as GTSNPN and CDR2 as SVGIG (reference sequence). The CDR3 has 14 residues. Trimming removed 3 bases from V and 1 base from J; junction bases left unmatched: 3.

The V call is TRBV5-8, the J call TRBJ1-3, with D tentatively TRBD1 (5 bases). The germline V and J ends were trimmed by 3 bases and 0 bases, with 10 bases remaining between them. The germline V gene encodes CDR1 SGHTS and CDR2 YDEGEE. The CDR3 extends over 15 amino acids. The chain's CDR3 is CASSWGLSSGNTIYF. The CDR3 region has the DNA TGTGCCAGCAGCTGGGGACTTAGCTCTGGAAACACCATATATTTT. Variable domain in full (rest from reference TRBV5-8 and TRBJ1-3): EAGVTQSPTHLIKTRGQQATLRCSPISGHTSVYWYQQALGLGLQFLLWYDEGEERNRGNFPPRFSGRQFPNYSSELNVNALELEDSALYLCASSWGLSSGNTIYFGEGSWLTVV.

This clone was seen a single time. The CDR3 region is CASSLGRIRATEAFF. In DNA, the CDR3 is TGTGCCAGCAGTTTAGGTCGGATCCGGGCCACTGAAGCTTTCTTT. This sequence joins TRBV28 and TRBJ1-1; no reliable D call. This CDR3 is 15 amino acids long. Trimming pared 2 bases from V and 4 bases from J, leaving 14 bases between. Per germline, CDR1 MDHEN and CDR2 SYDVKM.

The chain joins TRBV6-1 to TRBJ2-7; D gene unclear. Germline loops: CDR1 MNHNS, CDR2 SASEGT. Trimming removed 1 base at V and 0 bases at J, with 4 bases between. This CDR3 spans 13 amino acids. The CDR3 protein is CASSEGTSYEQYF. DNA of the CDR3: TGTGCCAGCAGTGAAGGCACCTCCTACGAGCAGTACTTC.

This clone was detected only once. The V call is TRBV5-1, the J call TRBJ2-6; the D gene could be TRBD1 or TRBD2 (5 bases each). The CDR3 is 18 amino acids. From germline, CDR1 is SGHRS and CDR2 YFSETQ. Trimming shortened V by 4 bases and J by 0 bases, and 17 bases separated the two germline ends. The CDR3 loop is CASSTSGTESSGANVLTF. CDR3 bases: TGCGCCAGCAGCACATCAGGGACGGAGAGCTCTGGGGCCAACGTCCTGACTTTC.

The rearrangement joins TRBV3-1 (or the pseudogene TRBV3-2) to TRBJ2-1; D might be TRBD1 (5 bases). The germline CDR1 and CDR2 sequences are LGHDT and YNNKEL (reference sequence). The CDR3 runs to 14 residues. Trimming removed 6 bases from V and 8 bases from J, with 17 bases in between. In DNA, the CDR3 is TGTGCCAGCAGGGACGACCCGGTCAGGGATGAGCAGTTCTTC. It is translated as CASRDDPVRDEQFF.

The chain links TRBV11-2 to TRBJ1-2; D gene uncertain. Deletions cut 5 bases from V and 2 bases from J, with 18 bases between. The CDR3 loop spans 16 amino acids. Looked up from germline, CDR1 is SGHAT and CDR2 is FQNNGV. CDR3 sequence reads: CASSPQLHQLNYGYTF. The CDR3 DNA sequence: TGTGCCAGCAGCCCGCAACTGCACCAGCTCAACTATGGCTACACCTTC.

The V and J genes are TRBV10-3 and TRBJ1-1; tentatively, D is TRBD1 (6 bases). Germline V gene sequence: CDR1 ENHRY, CDR2 SYGVKD. CDR3 length equals 12 residues. Trimming shortened V by 8 bases and J by 1 base, and 8 bases separated the two germline ends. In nucleotides, the CDR3 is TGTGCCATCGGACAGCAGAACACTGAAGCTTTCTTT. Its translation: CAIGQQNTEAFF.

V and J are TRBV28 and TRBJ1-1; D remains ambiguous. Per germline, CDR1 MDHEN and CDR2 SYDVKM. The germline V and J ends were trimmed by 7 bases and 5 bases, with 20 bases remaining between them. This CDR3 contains 15 residues. The CDR3 DNA reads as TGTGCCAGCACATATATAATCCACGCGGGAACTGAAGCTTTCTTT. Translation gives CASTYIIHAGTEAFF.

This chain joins TRBV28 and TRBJ2-7; 12 nucleotides match TRBD2. The CDR3 runs 16 residues. J lost 5 bases, V lost 6 bases, and 11 bases had no gene match. The germline gives CDR1 MDHEN, CDR2 SYDVKM. The CDR3 region is CASSRTSGTSFHEQYF. In nucleotides, the CDR3 is TGTGCCAGCAGCCGGACTAGCGGGACTAGTTTCCACGAGCAGTACTTC.

This chain connects TRBV15 to TRBJ1-6; maybe TRBD1 (5 bases). V was cut by 0 bases and J by 8 bases, with 11 bases left in between. Germline assignment: CDR1 LNHNV and CDR2 YYDKDF (reference sequence). The CDR3 contains 15 residues. CDR3 residues: CATSRDQGSYSPLHF. For the CDR3, the DNA is TGTGCCACCAGCAGAGATCAGGGCTCGTATTCACCCCTCCACTTT.